The sequence of this T cell receptor beta chain was determined in a study of blood T cell repertoires in COVID-19. Study in general: Collection of acute and convalescent COVID-19 samples took place in the United States, Italy and Spain. The cDNA or gDNA used as material had been derived from T cells, B-cell-depleted T cells, or PBMCs.

Recruitment covered 20 to 25 US areas and drew participants whose ages spanned about 18 to 90 years. Sequencing was performed with immunoSEQ multiplex PCR; in TCRdb, only in-frame clones are kept and a portion is missing. This table has 350,000 to 400,000 clones, approximately 93% appearing once. The length of the CDR3 is 20 residues. With 4 bases clipped from V and 0 bases from J, the junction kept 20 bases outside the gene matches. The germline CDR1 and CDR2 sequences are LGHDT and YNNKEL (reference sequence). The chain employs TRBV3-1 (or the pseudogene TRBV3-2) and TRBJ2-7; 8 positions match TRBD2. The sequenced sample consisted of PBMCs or T cells enriched from blood (not recorded which). This sequence was found in a woman aged 40 to 49 who had been exposed to COVID-19. This CDR3 is CASSRQLAGSRGGNSYEQYF. As DNA, the CDR3 is TGTGCCAGCAGCCGACAATTAGCGGGGAGTCGAGGAGGGAACTCCTACGAGCAGTACTTC.